This T cell receptor beta chain appears in the sequencing data of a study of radiation and T cells in renal cell carcinoma. The method was immunoSEQ multiplex PCR; TCRdb's version includes in-frame clones alone and lacks a portion of them. The sample lists thousands of clones; roughly 72% were seen once. General observations from the study: Dominant CDR3 motifs occupied more repertoire in irradiated than control tumors.

Treatment described: treatment-naive control, cytoreductive nephrectomy. V lost 5 bases to trimming and J lost 3 bases; unmatched junction nucleotides: 3. Germline CDR1 and CDR2: LNHDA and SQIVND (reference sequence). The CDR3 is made up of 13 amino acids. A remark on this clone: Its antigen is unidentified.

Sequenced here: tumor tissue, sampled from a patient whose treatment was nephrectomy without radiotherapy. This rearrangement joins TRBV19 to TRBJ2-7; 8 bases align to TRBD1. The receptor comes from a human donor with renal cell carcinoma. CDR3 bases: TGTGCCAGTAGTTACGGACAGGGCTACGAGCAGTACTTC. It translates to CASSYGQGYEQYF.